Following are 28 T cell receptor beta chains from one sample sequenced in a study of T cells expressing NK-cell markers. TCRdb reprocessed the 5' RACE reads and reports one entry per CDR3 protein, with no DNA. Its listing shows approximately 420,000 distinct CDR3 sequences. The specimen sequenced was blood T cells: a sorted CD56 or NKG2C T cell subset, CD4+ or CD8+ T cells, or bulk PBMC T cells (not recorded which). These receptors were collected from a woman aged 45-60 years in good health.

This chain joins TRBV12-3 or TRBV12-4 and TRBJ2-4; TCRdb's D call, TRBD1, is unchecked because there is no DNA. The CDR3 runs 17 residues. The chain's CDR3 is CASSRGGQGLAKNIQYF.

This chain links TRBV5-5 with TRBJ2-3. Germline V gene data show CDR1 as SGHKS and CDR2 as YYEKEE (reference sequence). The CDR3 consists of 15 residues. CDR3 region: CASSLVATHTDTQYF.

V usage is TRBV7-6 and J usage is TRBJ1-1; TCRdb designates TRBD1, a call that cannot be tested without DNA. Germline lookup yields CDR1 SGHVS and CDR2 FNYEAQ. The CDR3 contains 15 residues. The CDR3 loop reads CASSLTGQQNTEAFF.

The chain employs TRBV12-3 or TRBV12-4 and TRBJ1-6; TCRdb returns TRBD1, unconfirmable since there is no DNA. This CDR3 has 15 residues. The CDR3 sequence is CASRGTGTTNSPLHF.

The chain links TRBV27 to TRBJ2-4. CDR1 and CDR2 from the germline V gene are MNHEY and SMNVEV (reference sequence). CDR3 length: 15 amino acids. This CDR3 reads CASSTIGVAKNIQYF.

This chain's CDR3 is CAISESIRQPQHF. The chain joins TRBV10-3 to TRBJ1-5. Germline CDR1 reads ENHRY; CDR2 reads SYGVKD. This CDR3 region has 13 residues.

V gene TRBV6-1 combines with J gene TRBJ2-1; TCRdb indicates TRBD1, and absent DNA this call remains unverified. The germline V gene has CDR1 MNHNS and CDR2 SASEGT. There are 13 residues in the CDR3. The CDR3 protein is CASTPLSYNEQFF.

V gene TRBV4-2 combines with J gene TRBJ2-1; TCRdb's D call of TRBD2 is untestable without DNA. The germline V gene has CDR1 LGHNA and CDR2 YNFKEQ. The CDR3 runs 16 residues. The CDR3 here is CASSQDAGGPEGEQFF.

The V call is TRBV5-5, the J call TRBJ2-1; TCRdb proposes TRBD2, but this gene call is untestable without DNA. The CDR3 consists of 16 residues. Germline V CDR1 and CDR2: SGHKS, YYEKEE (reference sequence). CDR3 amino acids: CASSFFPPGGGGEEFF. Full variable domain (remainder filled in from reference TRBV5-5 and TRBJ2-1): DAGVTQSPTHLIKTRGQQVTLRCSPISGHKSVSWYQQVLGQGPQFIFQYYEKEERGRGNFPDRFSARQFPNYSSELNVNALLLGDSALYLCASSFFPPGGGGEEFFGPGTRLTVL.

This chain connects TRBV12-5 to TRBJ2-6; the D call of TRBD1 rests on TCRdb alone, since no DNA is present to check it. This CDR3 is built from 18 residues. Germline V lookup: CDR1 LGHNT, CDR2 FRNRAP. CDR3 amino acids: CASGSRGAASLGANVLTF.

The V and J genes are TRBV7-2 and TRBJ2-2; TCRdb calls TRBD2, which cannot be checked without DNA. The CDR3 is made up of 17 amino acids. Per the germline V gene, CDR1 is SGHTA and CDR2 is FQGNSA. Here the CDR3 reads CASSLKGGSANTGELFF.

The V gene is TRBV5-6, the J gene TRBJ2-1; TCRdb outputs TRBD2, but without DNA this stays unchecked. The V gene's germline CDR1 is SGHDT and CDR2 YYEEEE. The CDR3 totals 17 residues. CDR3 protein: CASSQGLAAKSYNEQFF.

The chain is built from TRBV7-9 and TRBJ2-3; TCRdb calls TRBD1, which cannot be checked without DNA. The CDR3 sequence is 17 residues long. The V gene's germline CDR1 is SEHNR and CDR2 FQNEAQ (reference sequence). The CDR3 region is CASSPLMVGAGTDTQYF.

V usage is TRBV12-3 or TRBV12-4 and J usage is TRBJ2-1; TCRdb reports TRBD2, a call that lacks DNA to check it against. The CDR3 is 13 residues long. Here the CDR3 reads CASSSGGGDEQFF.

This chain's CDR3 is CASSPDRVFSGNTIYF. The rearrangement links TRBV6-5 to TRBJ1-3; the TRBD1 assignment by TCRdb is unverifiable without DNA. Germline values: CDR1 MNHEY, CDR2 SVGAGI. The CDR3 is 16 residues long.

The rearrangement links TRBV12-3 or TRBV12-4 to TRBJ1-4; TCRdb gives TRBD1 as the D gene, but with no DNA this cannot be confirmed. This CDR3 comprises 15 residues. The CDR3 sequence is CASSAPGRMNEKLFF.

This sequence joins TRBV12-3 or TRBV12-4 and TRBJ2-2; TCRdb proposes TRBD1, but this gene call is untestable without DNA. CDR3 length equals 16 residues. The CDR3 sequence: CASRRQGAWDTGELFF.

The chain recombines TRBV12-3 or TRBV12-4 with TRBJ2-1. The CDR3 is 13 amino acids. The CDR3 spells CASSLSRDNEQFF.

V is TRBV20-1 and J is TRBJ1-5; the TCRdb D gene call, TRBD1, has no DNA to confirm it. CDR1 is DFQATT and CDR2 is SNEGSKA in the germline V gene (reference sequence). The CDR3 loop spans 13 amino acids. CDR3 residues: CSAKDSFAQPQHF.

This chain connects TRBV4-2 to TRBJ2-2. The CDR3 consists of 16 residues. CDR1 and CDR2 from the germline V gene are LGHNA and YNFKEQ. The CDR3 sequence is CASSQEGQVNTGELFF.

The rearrangement links TRBV9 to TRBJ2-7; the TCRdb D gene call, TRBD1, has no DNA to confirm it. Germline CDR1 and CDR2: SGDLS and YYNGEE. CDR3 size: 16 residues. CDR3 amino acids: CASSVAGTESSYEQYF.

The chain combines TRBV5-1 with TRBJ2-1; TCRdb outputs TRBD1, but without DNA this stays unchecked. Looked up from germline, CDR1 is SGHRS and CDR2 is YFSETQ. This CDR3 region has 11 residues. The CDR3 region is CASRWGVEQFF.

This chain's CDR3 is CASHGTNYGYTF. The gene calls are TRBV2 and TRBJ1-2; lacking DNA, the TRBD1 call made by TCRdb goes unchecked. There are 12 residues in the CDR3. Germline assignment: CDR1 SNHLY and CDR2 FYNNEI.

CDR3: CASSKVTSGIGTDTQYF. The rearrangement joins TRBV21-1 to TRBJ2-3; TCRdb's D call, TRBD2, is unchecked because there is no DNA. TRBV21-1 is a pseudogene segment. The CDR3 extends over 17 amino acids.

The V call is TRBV5-6, the J call TRBJ2-1. CDR3 length: 11 residues. Germline lookup yields CDR1 SGHDT and CDR2 YYEEEE. CDR3 sequence: CASSLSGEQFF.

The genes are TRBV7-8 and TRBJ1-4; with no DNA, the TCRdb D assignment of TRBD1 cannot be verified. Germline V gene lookup returns CDR1 SGHVS and CDR2 FQNEAQ. The length of the CDR3 is 13 residues. CDR3 region: CASAASATVSLFF.

This chain connects TRBV4-1 to TRBJ2-3; with no DNA, the TCRdb D assignment of TRBD1 cannot be verified. This CDR3 region has 18 residues. Germline CDR1 and CDR2: MGHRA and YSYEKL. CDR3 protein: CASSQGWLGQGLTDTQYF.

V and J are TRBV3-1 and TRBJ2-7; TCRdb calls TRBD1, which cannot be checked without DNA. Germline V gene data show CDR1 as LGHDT and CDR2 as YNNKEL (reference sequence). CDR3 size: 15 residues. The chain's CDR3 is CASSQLSGQTVEQYF.